Listed below are T cell receptor beta chains from one sample, sequenced in a study of blood T cell repertoires in COVID-19. Repertoires were generated with immunoSEQ multiplex PCR, while TCRdb's copy carries only in-frame clones and drops some. The table includes over 55,000 clones, approximately 89% detected once. Material for sequencing was peripheral blood. The receptors derive from a human donor in a cohort sampled during active COVID-19. Both conserved end residues are part of each CDR3. The order of the fields is clone size, V gene, J gene, CDR3 length, D gene, CDR3 DNA, CDR3 protein. D genes are given only for firm matches. Some rows mark clone size as missing; the rest say once, few, many or name a class of expanded clone.

.,TRBV9,TRBJ1-4,15,.,TGTGCCAGCAGCGTAGAAGGCAGGGAGGCTGAAAAACTGTTTTTT,CASSVEGREAEKLFF
few,TRBV1,TRBJ1-3,16,.,TGCACCAGCAGCTCCAGACAGCTCCGTCCTGGAAACACCATATATTTT,CTSSSRQLRPGNTIYF
.,TRBV23-1,TRBJ2-5,17,.,TGCGCCAGCAGTCGGGACTTACAGGACTGTAAAAGATCGGCCCAGTACTTC,CASSRDLQDCKRSAQYF
.,TRBV10-1,TRBJ2-2,15,.,TGCGCCAGCAGTGAGTCCGAGACGGGGACCGGGGAGCTGTTTTTT,CASSESETGTGELFF
.,TRBV9,TRBJ1-5,15,.,TGTGCCAGCAGCGTAGAGGGGAATCTGGTTCAGCCCCAGCATTTT,CASSVEGNLVQPQHF
.,TRBV3-1/TRBV3-2,TRBJ1-1,13,.,TGTGCCAGCAGCGGGGGAGGGGTGACTGAAGCTTTCTTT,CASSGGGVTEAFF
once,TRBV12-3/TRBV12-4,TRBJ1-1,13,.,TGTGCCAGCAGTTTAGGACAGAACACTGAAGCTTTCTTT,CASSLGQNTEAFF
.,TRBV3-1/TRBV3-2,TRBJ1-2,14,TRBD1,TGTGCCAGCAGCCAGGATTCAGGGGGCTGGGGCTACACCTTC,CASSQDSGGWGYTF
.,TRBV4-1,TRBJ2-5,15,TRBD2,TGCGCCAGCAGCCATGTGGGAGGGCATCAAGAGACCCAGTACTTC,CASSHVGGHQETQYF
.,TRBV11-2,TRBJ2-7,15,.,TGTGCCAGCAGCTTAGTCGCGGCGGAGCCCTACGAGCAGTACTTC,CASSLVAAEPYEQYF
.,TRBV28,TRBJ2-7,15,.,TGTGCCAGCAGTTTAAGGGGGACCCCGGTGCGCGAGCAGTACTTC,CASSLRGTPVREQYF
.,TRBV27,TRBJ1-2,14,TRBD1,TGTGCCAGCAGTTTTGGGGCAGGGGGCTATGGCTACACCTTC,CASSFGAGGYGYTF
.,TRBV12-3/TRBV12-4,TRBJ2-7,12,TRBD2,TGTGCCAGCAGGTCCGGGGGGAGGGAGCAGTACTTC,CASRSGGREQYF
.,TRBV24-1,TRBJ1-1,15,TRBD1,TGTGCCACCAGTGACCGGACAGGGCGGAACACTGAAGCTTTCTTT,CATSDRTGRNTEAFF
.,TRBV28,TRBJ2-5,14,.,TGTGCCAGCAGCCGGGGAGGTGTCCAAGAGACCCAGTACTTC,CASSRGGVQETQYF
.,TRBV10-3,TRBJ2-6,18,TRBD1,TGTGCCATCAGAGAGACAGGGGCTATGTCCTCTGGGGCCAACGTCCTGACTTTC,CAIRETGAMSSGANVLTF
.,TRBV6-5,TRBJ2-7,14,TRBD2,TGTGCCAGCTATGGACTAGCGGGGGGCTACGAGCAGTACTTC,CASYGLAGGYEQYF
.,TRBV3-1/TRBV3-2,TRBJ2-7,12,.,TGTGCCAGCAGCCTGTACTCCTACGAGCAGTACTTC,CASSLYSYEQYF
.,TRBV27,TRBJ2-6,14,.,TGTGCCAGCAGTTTGTCTTCTGGGGCCAACGTCCTGACTTTC,CASSLSSGANVLTF
.,TRBV11-2,TRBJ2-1,14,.,TGTGCCAGCAGCCAATACAGGGTCCACAATGAGCAGTTCTTC,CASSQYRVHNEQFF
.,TRBV19,TRBJ2-7,13,.,TGTGCCAGTACTTTAGGGGGATACTACGAGCAGTACTTC,CASTLGGYYEQYF
.,TRBV4-2,TRBJ1-5,18,.,TGTGCCAGCAGCCAAGATGTTAGTACAGGGCCTCCCAATCAGCCCCAGCATTTT,CASSQDVSTGPPNQPQHF
.,TRBV10-1,TRBJ2-7,12,TRBD1,TGCGCCAGCAGTAAAAAAGCCGACAGGGAGTACTTC,CASSKKADREYF
.,TRBV5-4,TRBJ1-2,14,TRBD1,TGTGCCAGCAGGATTGGACAGGGGGGACATGGCTACACCTTC,CASRIGQGGHGYTF
.,TRBV2,TRBJ1-2,13,.,TGTGCCACAGGGTTTGGGGATAACTATGGCTACACCTTC,CATGFGDNYGYTF
.,TRBV6-5,TRBJ1-1,11,.,TGTGCCAGCCTAGGGAACACTGAAGCTTTCTTT,CASLGNTEAFF
.,TRBV5-1,TRBJ2-1,15,.,TGCGCCAGCAGCTTGGGACCCGCAGGGTCCAATGAGCAGTTCTTC,CASSLGPAGSNEQFF
.,TRBV7-8,TRBJ2-7,15,.,TGTGCCAGCCGTGGGGGGGCGACTCTCTCCTACGAGCAGTACTTC,CASRGGATLSYEQYF